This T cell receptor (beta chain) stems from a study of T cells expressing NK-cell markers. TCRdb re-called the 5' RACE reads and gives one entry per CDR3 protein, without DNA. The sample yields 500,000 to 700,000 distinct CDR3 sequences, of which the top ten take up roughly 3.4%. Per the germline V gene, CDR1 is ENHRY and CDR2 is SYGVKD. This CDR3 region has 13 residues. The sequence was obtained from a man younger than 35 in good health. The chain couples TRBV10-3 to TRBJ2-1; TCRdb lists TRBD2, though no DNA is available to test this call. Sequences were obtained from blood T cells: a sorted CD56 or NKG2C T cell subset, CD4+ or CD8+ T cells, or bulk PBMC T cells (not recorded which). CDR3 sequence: CAITGEVYNEQFF.